The rows below give T cell receptor beta chains drawn from one sample of a study of cytomegalovirus exposure and HLA in healthy donors. Libraries were prepared by immunoSEQ multiplex PCR; TCRdb keeps only in-frame clonotypes and omits some of them. Of over 100,000 clones in the sample, over 60% were seen once. The material sequenced was PBMCs. The receptor set was obtained from a male donor in good health and CMV-seropositive. Each CDR3 is given without its conserved first and last residue. A D gene is named only where the DNA matches it firmly.

d_gene,v_gene,j_gene,CDR3aa
TRBD1,TRBV19,TRBJ1-1,ASSIDGGGVTEAF
TRBD1,TRBV14,TRBJ2-6,ASGGQGFAGANVLT
TRBD1,TRBV19,TRBJ1-5,ASSIKFGTDNQPQH
NA,TRBV19,TRBJ1-5,ASSITRGGTQPQH
TRBD2,TRBV7-3,TRBJ2-1,ASSLQLAGYNEQF
NA,TRBV5-1,TRBJ1-2,ASSIGQNNYGYT
NA,TRBV5-5,TRBJ1-2,ASSADSLFGYT
TRBD1,TRBV6-6,TRBJ1-2,ASTARQGRDGYT
TRBD2,TRBV10-3,TRBJ2-5,AISHRAGGSQETQY
TRBD1,TRBV6-4,TRBJ2-1,ASSDRGHNEQF
TRBD1,TRBV5-1,TRBJ1-1,ASRDDRGSATEAF
NA,TRBV7-8,TRBJ1-5,ASSHRDTNQPQH
NA,TRBV1,TRBJ1-5,TSSQEGQGPGNQPQH
TRBD2,TRBV2,TRBJ2-4,ASRGLAGTNIQY
TRBD1,TRBV18,TRBJ2-4,ASSPDRVVKNIQY
NA,TRBV7-8,TRBJ2-5,ASSSRLDQETQY
TRBD1,TRBV6-5,TRBJ1-5,ASNPTGSPGQPQH
NA,TRBV29-1,TRBJ2-5,SVDARDSRETQY
NA,TRBV28,TRBJ1-2,ASSLSVDYGYT
TRBD1,TRBV5-1,TRBJ2-5,ASSPLTGLGETQY
TRBD2,TRBV5-1,TRBJ2-7,ASGSGGPTYEQY
TRBD2,TRBV4-2,TRBJ2-1,ASSQVGGGQYNEQF
TRBD1,TRBV10-3,TRBJ1-1,ATLGQGVGSTLEAF
NA,TRBV19,TRBJ1-1,ASRWGGNTEAF
TRBD1,TRBV28,TRBJ1-1,ASTFDRVVTEAF
TRBD1,TRBV2,TRBJ2-3,ASNRDRGKDTQY
TRBD2,TRBV5-5,TRBJ2-1,ASSPSPRTSGNHEQF
NA,TRBV18,TRBJ2-5,ASSPARGRVSETQY
NA,TRBV28,TRBJ2-5,ASSLTGYQETQY
NA,TRBV30,TRBJ1-1,AWNSLSGGGRAF
TRBD1,TRBV5-4,TRBJ1-2,ASSLLTGGAGYT
NA,TRBV11-2,TRBJ2-7,ASSLAPDMSSEQY
TRBD1,TRBV27,TRBJ1-5,ATQGVGQPQH
NA,TRBV7-3,TRBJ2-2,ASSPEGLSLTGELF